The source of this T cell receptor (beta chain) is a study of T cells after somatic rescue of genetic block. The repertoire was sequenced with immunoSEQ multiplex PCR; TCRdb's copy has only in-frame clones and lacks some. The sample records tens of thousands of clones, around 89% being singletons. Trimming cost V 2 bases and J 2 bases, with 15 bases left between them. CDR1 LGHNA and CDR2 YSLEER come from the germline V gene. The CDR3 consists of 17 residues. The V call is TRBV4-3, the J call TRBJ2-2; D remains unclear. The receptor was derived from a woman aged 18-29 years. What was sequenced was peripheral blood mononuclear cells (PBMCs). The CDR3 protein is CASSQPSLRLNTGELFF. In DNA, the CDR3 is TGCGCCAGCAGCCAACCCTCGCTACGTCTCAACACCGGGGAGCTGTTTTTT.